This TCR beta chain is from a study of response to subunit inactivated influenza vaccine. Study-level points and caveats: Authors suggested few new T cells are recruited by each seasonal influenza vaccination.

This clonotype was observed many times. Its specificity is not known. V trimming: 3 bases; J trimming: 3 bases; junction bases outside the gene matches: 4. The CDR3 length is 14 residues. MiXCR, applied by TCRdb to the RT-PCR reads, yields one record per CDR3 protein. This sample has around 180,000 distinct CDR3 sequences, with 7.5% to 10% found just once. The clonotype comes from a man aged 45-60 years who received an inactivated influenza vaccine. The specimen comprised non-naive T cells sorted from PBMCs, sampled on the day of vaccination. The chain recombines TRBV12-3 or TRBV12-4 with TRBJ2-7; the match to TRBD1 covers 8 bases. As DNA, the CDR3 is TGTGCCAGCAGTTTCCAGGGGGCCGGCTACGAGCAGTACTTC. This translates into CASSFQGAGYEQYF.